The present T cell receptor (beta chain) was sequenced within a study of OX40 agonist ivuxolimab in advanced cancers. Prior autoimmune disease or systemic immunosuppression barred patients. V dropped 5 bases and J dropped 5; count of bases not matched to a gene: 9. CDR3 size: 15 residues. CDR1 is SGHVS, CDR2 FQNEAQ, per germline. Details on this clone: Antigen specificity is unknown.

The protocol was immunoSEQ multiplex PCR, while the TCRdb copy is restricted to in-frame clones and leaves out a portion. The table shows 60,000 to 75,000 clones, with 65% to 85% occurring only once. Study-level findings and limits: Researchers report that CD8+ T cells had, on average, more expanded clones than CD4+.

The rearrangement links TRBV7-8 to TRBJ1-2; 9 positions match TRBD1. This receptor was taken from an adult with an advanced solid tumor such as melanoma, head and neck, liver or kidney cancer. Sequences were derived from CD4+ or CD8+ T cells sorted from blood, sampled in a trial of the OX40 agonist ivuxolimab. The CDR3 loop reads CASSNSGQGKYGYTF. As DNA, the CDR3 is TGTGCCAGCAGCAACTCGGGACAGGGAAAATATGGCTACACCTTC.